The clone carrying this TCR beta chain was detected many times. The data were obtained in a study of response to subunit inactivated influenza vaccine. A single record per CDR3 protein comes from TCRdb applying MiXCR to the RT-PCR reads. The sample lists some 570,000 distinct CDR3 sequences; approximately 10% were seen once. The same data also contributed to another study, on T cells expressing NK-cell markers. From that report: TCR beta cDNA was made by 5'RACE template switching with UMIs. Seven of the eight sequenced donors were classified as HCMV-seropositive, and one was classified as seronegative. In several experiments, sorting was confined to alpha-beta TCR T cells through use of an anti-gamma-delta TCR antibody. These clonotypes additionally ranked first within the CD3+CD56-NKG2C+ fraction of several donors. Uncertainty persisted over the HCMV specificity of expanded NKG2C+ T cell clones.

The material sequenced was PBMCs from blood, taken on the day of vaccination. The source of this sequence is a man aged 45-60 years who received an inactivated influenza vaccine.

The CDR3 DNA sequence: TGCAGTGCTAGAGATTTTCCCGCCGGGACAGGGAGTTCTGGGGCCAACGTCCTGACTTTC. Translating it yields CSARDFPAGTGSSGANVLTF. The chain combines TRBV20-1 with TRBJ2-6; TRBD1 matches 9 bases. This CDR3 has 20 amino acids. The V gene end was trimmed by 0 bases and the J gene end by 1 base; junction bases not matched to a gene: 13. The germline CDR1 and CDR2 sequences are DFQATT and SNEGSKA (reference sequence).